The T cell receptor (beta chain) under discussion was sequenced for a study of T cells in localized non-small cell lung cancer. Remarks on this clone: Its specificity is unknown.

Study outcomes and limitations: One tumor region alone was sequenced, and heterogeneity therefore remains possible. Increased T cell density in blood showed an association with longer overall survival. Adjacent lung exhibited a median of 57 among the 100 most abundant tumor clones. Among the tissues sampled, uninvolved adjacent lung had the highest T cell clonality, above tumor.

Produced via immunoSEQ multiplex PCR; TCRdb's table is partial and in-frame only. Of 86,000 or so clones detected, roughly 86% appear once; the ten largest clones hold 2.8%. The CDR3 spans 16 residues. The germline V gene has CDR1 LNHDA and CDR2 SQIVND (reference sequence). Trimming at V came to 3 bases and at J to 2 bases, leaving 6 bases not matched to a gene. The sequences come from peripheral blood, collected before any cancer treatment. The TCR originated in a man aged 40 to 75 with stage I lung adenocarcinoma. The gene calls are TRBV19 and TRBJ2-2, with 7 bases aligning to TRBD2. The CDR3 region is CASSILTGLNTGELFF. DNA for the CDR3: TGTGCCAGTAGTATTCTTACGGGACTAAACACCGGGGAGCTGTTTTTT.